The source of this TCR beta chain is a study of T cells in Graves' hyperthyroidism and ophthalmopathy. This clonotype was seen many times. Its antigen is unidentified. Template material for amplifying TCR beta CDR3 regions consisted of RNA transcripts. Researchers ran a first-round RT-PCR on the TCR CDR3 using the HTBI primer set. TCRdb processed the multiplex PCR reads anew with MiXCR; each CDR3 protein has one entry. The sample has about 590,000 distinct CDR3 sequences, 14% seen once. Study-wide findings and caveats: Most expanded thyroid clonotypes above 0.001 also appeared in blood.

This CDR3 region has 13 residues. Trimming took 2 bases from V and 10 from J, leaving 9 bases between them. The germline V gene has CDR1 MNHEY and CDR2 SVGEGT. The receptor was isolated from a young woman with Graves' ophthalmopathy. The specimen was blood. The rearrangement links TRBV6-2 or TRBV6-3 to TRBJ1-6; D uncertain. This CDR3 reads CASSYQRESPLHF. The DNA for the CDR3 is TGTGCCAGCAGTTACCAGCGGGAGTCACCCCTCCACTTT.